A selection of T cell receptor beta chains follows, all from one sample in a study of blood T cells in healthy people across ages. TCRdb re-called the 5' RACE reads through MiXCR, storing one row per CDR3 protein. Here the sample spans roughly 1.7 million distinct CDR3 sequences, 30% to 35% being singletons. The sequenced material came from blood. The origin of the receptors is a young woman in good health. Each CDR3 is given with its conserved first and last residue. The D gene is left open where the match is weak. Size values are once, few and many counts, or a class for expanded clones, and some rows have none.

d_call | j_call | clone_size | cdr3_length | v_call | cdr3_aa | cdr3_nt
TRBD1 | TRBJ2-1 | NA | 15 | TRBV2 | CASNSQGRNHNEQFF | TGTGCCAGCAATTCACAGGGGCGCAATCACAATGAGCAGTTCTTC
TRBD2 | TRBJ2-5 | NA | 17 | TRBV10-1 | CASSPWKVAGDQETQYF | TGCGCCAGCAGCCCCTGGAAGGTAGCGGGGGACCAAGAGACCCAGTACTTC
NA | TRBJ2-5 | NA | 15 | TRBV6-5 | CASSYKASSSETQYF | TGTGCCAGCAGTTACAAGGCTAGCTCCTCAGAGACCCAGTACTTC
TRBD1 | TRBJ2-5 | few | 14 | TRBV18 | CASSPTGIGETQYF | TGTGCCAGCTCACCGACAGGGATCGGAGAGACCCAGTACTTC
NA | TRBJ1-1 | once | 15 | TRBV6-2/TRBV6-3 | CASSLLKQGGTEAFF | TGTGCCAGCAGTTTGCTAAAACAGGGAGGTACTGAAGCTTTCTTT
TRBD1 | TRBJ2-7 | NA | 14 | TRBV27 | CASRLIQGAYEQYF | TGTGCCAGCAGACTAATCCAGGGGGCCTACGAGCAGTACTTC
TRBD1 | TRBJ1-5 | NA | 16 | TRBV27 | CASRGQGAGGNQPQHF | TGTGCCAGCAGAGGACAGGGGGCCGGGGGCAATCAGCCCCAGCATTTT
NA | TRBJ2-1 | NA | 19 | TRBV14 | CASSSYWPEADSSYNEQFF | TGTGCCAGCAGCTCCTACTGGCCTGAGGCGGATAGCTCCTACAATGAGCAGTTCTTC
NA | TRBJ2-5 | NA | 14 | TRBV6-1 | CAAAGGLPQETQYF | TGTGCCGCCGCAGGCGGGCTACCCCAAGAGACCCAGTACTTC
TRBD1 | TRBJ2-1 | NA | 12 | TRBV27 | CASGTDHNEQFF | TGTGCCAGTGGGACAGACCACAATGAGCAGTTCTTC
NA | TRBJ2-5 | few | 14 | TRBV5-6 | CASSLDSTRETQYF | TGTGCCAGCAGCTTGGATAGCACGCGGGAGACCCAGTACTTC
TRBD2 | TRBJ2-5 | NA | 18 | TRBV28 | CASSSPGTSGRWEETQYF | TGTGCCAGCAGTTCCCCCGGGACTAGCGGGAGGTGGGAAGAGACCCAGTACTTC
NA | TRBJ2-3 | NA | 15 | TRBV10-3 | CAISEPSTSTDTQYF | TGTGCCATCAGTGAGCCCTCGACTAGCACAGATACGCAGTATTTT
NA | TRBJ1-6 | NA | 12 | TRBV28 | CASSRQISPLHF | TGTGCCAGCTCCAGACAGATTTCACCCCTCCACTTT
NA | TRBJ2-1 | few | 16 | TRBV27 | CASSFSTGDFYNEQFF | TGTGCCAGCAGTTTTAGTACCGGGGATTTCTACAATGAGCAGTTCTTC
NA | TRBJ2-1 | NA | 14 | TRBV6-1 | CASSDRDFGNEQFF | NA
TRBD1 | TRBJ1-3 | few | 16 | TRBV20-1 | CSATWTGAYSGNTIYF | TGCAGTGCCACGTGGACAGGGGCTTACTCTGGAAACACCATATATTTT
NA | TRBJ2-7 | few | 12 | TRBV6-2/TRBV6-3 | CASSYLHYEQYF | TGTGCCAGCAGTTACCTCCACTACGAGCAGTACTTC
NA | TRBJ2-7 | NA | 13 | TRBV7-9 | CASSSWGSYEQYF | TGTGCCAGCAGCTCGTGGGGTTCCTACGAGCAGTACTTC
TRBD1 | TRBJ1-2 | few | 16 | TRBV6-1 | CASSEFGDSPRYGYTF | TGTGCCAGCAGTGAGTTCGGGGACAGCCCACGGTATGGCTACACCTTC
TRBD1 | TRBJ1-1 | NA | 17 | TRBV9 | CASSITGDIKLGTEAFF | TGTGCCAGCAGCATCACAGGGGACATAAAACTAGGCACTGAAGCTTTCTTT
NA | TRBJ2-7 | NA | 14 | TRBV20-1 | CSARDPAARYEQYF | TGCAGTGCTAGAGATCCCGCGGCGCGCTACGAGCAGTACTTC
NA | TRBJ2-6 | NA | 14 | TRBV7-9 | CASESFSGANVLTF | TGTGCCAGCGAATCCTTCTCTGGGGCCAACGTCCTGACTTTC
TRBD2 | TRBJ2-5 | few | 16 | TRBV5-1 | CASSQSGGPKQETQYF | TGCGCCAGCAGTCAGAGCGGGGGGCCGAAACAAGAGACCCAGTACTTC
NA | TRBJ1-2 | NA | 16 | TRBV7-9 | CASSLERGRNNYGYTF | TGTGCCAGCAGCTTAGAACGAGGACGGAATAACTATGGCTACACCTTC
NA | TRBJ2-3 | few | 13 | TRBV28 | CASSSGESGTQYF | TGTGCCAGCAGCTCGGGCGAGAGCGGTACGCAGTATTTT
NA | TRBJ2-7 | few | 16 | TRBV6-1 | CASSVAPGLGSYEQYF | TGTGCCAGCAGTGTCGCCCCAGGGCTTGGCTCCTACGAGCAGTACTTC
NA | TRBJ2-3 | few | 15 | TRBV11-2 | CASSSPTTRVDTQYF | TGTGCCAGCAGCTCCCCGACCACAAGGGTGGATACGCAGTATTTT
NA | TRBJ1-2 | NA | 14 | TRBV12-3/TRBV12-4 | CASSFTGGAAGYTF | TGTGCCAGCAGTTTTACGGGGGGGGCGGCGGGCTACACCTTC
NA | TRBJ1-4 | NA | 16 | TRBV14 | CAIRDVGSGYNEKLFF | TGTGCCATCAGGGATGTGGGGTCCGGCTATAATGAAAAACTGTTTTTT
NA | TRBJ1-2 | few | 17 | TRBV7-9 | CASSTGTLSRIFYGYTF | TGTGCCAGCAGCACCGGGACCCTTTCACGGATTTTCTATGGCTACACCTTC
NA | TRBJ2-5 | NA | 15 | TRBV28 | CASSKPGHDAETQYF | TGTGCCAGCAGTAAACCTGGACACGACGCAGAGACCCAGTACTTC
NA | TRBJ2-5 | many | 17 | TRBV4-2 | CASSPAIIPSAGETQYF | TGTGCCAGCAGCCCAGCAATTATTCCTTCCGCTGGGGAGACCCAGTACTTC
TRBD1 | TRBJ2-7 | NA | 12 | TRBV2 | CASRKTGGEQYF | TGTGCCAGCAGGAAGACAGGGGGCGAGCAGTACTTC
NA | TRBJ2-7 | NA | 14 | TRBV20-1 | CSAISGLPEHEQYF | TGCAGTGCCATCTCGGGACTGCCTGAGCACGAGCAGTACTTC
NA | TRBJ1-2 | NA | 14 | TRBV7-2 | CVSSLTGSNYGYTF | TGTGTCAGCAGCTTAACAGGCAGCAACTATGGCTACACCTTC
NA | TRBJ2-3 | many | 12 | TRBV29-1 | CSAPTATDTQYF | TGCAGCGCCCCGACAGCCACAGATACGCAGTATTTT
TRBD2 | TRBJ2-3 | NA | 16 | TRBV6-6 | CASRTGLAGGTDTQYF | TGTGCCAGCAGGACAGGACTAGCGGGGGGCACAGATACGCAGTATTTT
NA | TRBJ2-3 | many | 16 | TRBV20-1 | CSAREGPGAITDTQYF | TGCAGTGCTAGAGAGGGACCAGGGGCGATCACAGATACGCAGTATTTT
NA | TRBJ2-6 | NA | 18 | TRBV29-1 | CSAAAGRAGAAGANVLTF | TGCAGCGCTGCAGCGGGGAGGGCAGGGGCGGCTGGGGCCAACGTCCTGACTTTC
NA | TRBJ2-1 | few | 14 | TRBV5-6 | CASSRWGVNNEQFF | TGTGCCAGCAGCCGCTGGGGAGTAAACAATGAGCAGTTCTTC
TRBD2 | TRBJ2-1 | NA | 15 | TRBV20-1 | CSARDGGSLSSEQFF | TGCAGTGCTAGAGATGGCGGGAGTTTGTCAAGTGAGCAGTTCTTC
NA | TRBJ1-5 | NA | 16 | TRBV6-1 | CASSERSGFSNQPQHF | TGTGCCAGCAGTGAAAGGTCTGGCTTTAGCAATCAGCCCCAGCATTTT
TRBD1 | TRBJ1-1 | few | 16 | TRBV5-1 | CASSLEGQGINTEAFF | TGCGCCAGCAGCTTGGAGGGACAGGGTATCAACACTGAAGCTTTCTTT
TRBD1 | TRBJ1-5 | NA | 15 | TRBV6-2/TRBV6-3 | CASSNRQGRNQPQHF | TGTGCCAGCAGCAATCGACAGGGGAGGAATCAGCCCCAGCATTTT
NA | TRBJ2-7 | NA | 12 | TRBV28 | CASRLTNYEQYF | TGTGCCAGCAGACTGACGAACTACGAGCAGTACTTC
NA | TRBJ2-7 | NA | 14 | TRBV10-3 | CAISTGTLSYEQYF | TGTGCCATCAGTACCGGGACGCTCTCCTACGAGCAGTACTTC
NA | TRBJ2-7 | many | 16 | TRBV7-8 | CASSLIAGGSSYEQYF | TGTGCCAGCAGCTTAATCGCGGGCGGCAGCTCCTACGAGCAGTACTTC
NA | TRBJ1-4 | few | 12 | TRBV4-1 | CASSRYPLELFF | TGCGCCAGCAGCCGATACCCTCTAGAACTGTTTTTT
NA | TRBJ1-5 | few | 15 | TRBV5-1 | CASSLGGQYNQPQHF | TGCGCCAGCAGCTTGGGAGGACAGTATAATCAGCCCCAGCATTTT
NA | TRBJ1-5 | NA | 14 | TRBV6-5 | CASSYGIGGQPQHF | TGTGCCAGCAGTTACGGCATCGGCGGTCAGCCCCAGCATTTT
NA | TRBJ2-7 | NA | 14 | TRBV6-6 | CASSYGQDTYEQYF | TGTGCCAGCAGTTACGGACAAGACACGTACGAGCAGTACTTC
NA | TRBJ2-3 | NA | 14 | TRBV27 | CASSLGVFADTQYF | TGTGCCAGCAGTTTAGGGGTTTTCGCAGATACGCAGTATTTT
TRBD1 | TRBJ1-1 | once | 15 | TRBV11-1 | CASSRQGFLNTEAFF | TGTGCCAGCAGCCGACAGGGGTTCTTGAACACTGAAGCTTTCTTT
TRBD2 | TRBJ2-7 | NA | 18 | TRBV5-6 | CASSWTSGRILNSYEQYF | TGTGCCAGCAGCTGGACTAGCGGGAGAATCCTCAACTCCTACGAGCAGTACTTC
TRBD2 | TRBJ2-6 | NA | 20 | TRBV15 | CATSRRTSGGLGFGANVLTF | TGTGCCACCAGCAGAAGGACTAGCGGGGGCCTGGGTTTTGGGGCCAACGTCCTGACTTTC
TRBD2 | TRBJ2-3 | NA | 15 | TRBV9 | CASSARTSGAGTQYF | TGTGCCAGCAGCGCCCGGACTAGCGGGGCCGGCACGCAGTATTTT
NA | TRBJ2-7 | few | 17 | TRBV11-2 | CASSLQPAGTSSYEQYF | TGTGCCAGCAGCTTACAACCGGCAGGGACGAGCTCCTACGAGCAGTACTTC
TRBD1 | TRBJ2-1 | NA | 16 | TRBV27 | CASSPGRDRANNEQFF | TGTGCCAGCAGTCCCGGACGGGACAGGGCTAACAATGAGCAGTTCTTC